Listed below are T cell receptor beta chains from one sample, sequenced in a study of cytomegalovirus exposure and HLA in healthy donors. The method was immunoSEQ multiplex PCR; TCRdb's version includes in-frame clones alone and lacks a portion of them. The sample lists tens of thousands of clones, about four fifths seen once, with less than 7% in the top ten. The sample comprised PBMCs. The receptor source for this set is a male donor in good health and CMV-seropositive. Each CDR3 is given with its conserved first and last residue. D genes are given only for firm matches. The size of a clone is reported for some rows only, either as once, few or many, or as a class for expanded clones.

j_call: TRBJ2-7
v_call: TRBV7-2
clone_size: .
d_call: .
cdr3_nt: TGTGCCAGCAGCTTAAGCCCGGCGCGAGGAGGGTACGAGCAGTACTTC
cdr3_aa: CASSLSPARGGYEQYF

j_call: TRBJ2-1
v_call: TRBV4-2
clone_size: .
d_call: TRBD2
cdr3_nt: TGTGCCAGCAGCCCCGAGGTAGCGGGGGGGAGGGTCGGGCAGTTCTTC
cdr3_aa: CASSPEVAGGRVGQFF

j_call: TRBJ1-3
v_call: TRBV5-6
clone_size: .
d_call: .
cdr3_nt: TGTGCCAGCAGCCCAACGAGCTCTGGAAACACCATATATTTT
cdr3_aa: CASSPTSSGNTIYF

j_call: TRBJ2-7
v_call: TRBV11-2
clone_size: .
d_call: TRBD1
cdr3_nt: TGTGCCAGCAGCTTTGGAGACAGGGACCCCGAGCAGTACTTC
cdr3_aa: CASSFGDRDPEQYF

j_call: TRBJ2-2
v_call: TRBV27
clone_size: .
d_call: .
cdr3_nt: TGTGCCAGCAGTTGGCAGGCCGCGAACACCGGGGAGCTGTTTTTT
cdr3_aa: CASSWQAANTGELFF

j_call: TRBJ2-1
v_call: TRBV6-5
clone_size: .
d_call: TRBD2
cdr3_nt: TGTGCCAGCAGTTACTCGGGTAGCGGGGCTGAGCAGTTCTTC
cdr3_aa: CASSYSGSGAEQFF

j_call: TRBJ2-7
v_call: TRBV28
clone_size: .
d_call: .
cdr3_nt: TGTGCCAGCAGTTTAATAGGGGCGACCCCCTACGAGCAGTACTTC
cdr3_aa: CASSLIGATPYEQYF

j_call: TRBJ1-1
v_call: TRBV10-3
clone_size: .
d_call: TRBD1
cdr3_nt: TGTGCCATCAGTGGAGACAGGGGGAACACTGAAGCTTTCTTT
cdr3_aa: CAISGDRGNTEAFF

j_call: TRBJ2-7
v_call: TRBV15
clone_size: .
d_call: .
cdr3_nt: TGTGCCACCAGCAAAGAGGGGGGGGAAGCCTACGGGCAGTACTTC
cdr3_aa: CATSKEGGEAYGQYF

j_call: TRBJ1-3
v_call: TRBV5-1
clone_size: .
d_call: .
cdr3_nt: TGCGCCAGCAGCTTGGAACAGGTCTCTGGAAACACCATATATTTT
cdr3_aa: CASSLEQVSGNTIYF

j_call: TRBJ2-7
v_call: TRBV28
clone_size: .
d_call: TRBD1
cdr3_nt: TGTGCCAGCAGTTTACTCGGACAGGGGGGAAGCTACGAGCAGTACTTC
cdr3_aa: CASSLLGQGGSYEQYF

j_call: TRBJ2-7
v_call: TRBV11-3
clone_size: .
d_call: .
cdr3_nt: TGTGCCAGCAGCTCCTCTAATGAGCAGTACTTC
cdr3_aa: CASSSSNEQYF

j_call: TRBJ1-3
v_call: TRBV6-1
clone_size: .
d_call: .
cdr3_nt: TGTGCCAGCAGTGAGTCAGGGAGGGACACCATATATTTT
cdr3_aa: CASSESGRDTIYF

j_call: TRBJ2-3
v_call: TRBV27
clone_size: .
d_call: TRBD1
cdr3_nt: TGTGCCAGCAGTTTTGACAGGGGCGGCACAGATACGCAGTATTTT
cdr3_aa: CASSFDRGGTDTQYF

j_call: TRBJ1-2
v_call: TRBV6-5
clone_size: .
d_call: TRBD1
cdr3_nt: TGTGCCAGCAGTTACTCGGGACAGGGTGGTTATGGCTACACCTTC
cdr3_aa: CASSYSGQGGYGYTF

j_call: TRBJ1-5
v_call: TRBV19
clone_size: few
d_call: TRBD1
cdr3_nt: TGTGCCAGTAGTCCTCCCGAACAGGGGATCGGGAATCAGCCCCAGCATTTT
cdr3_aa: CASSPPEQGIGNQPQHF

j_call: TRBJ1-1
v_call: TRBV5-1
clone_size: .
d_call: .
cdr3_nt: TGCGCCAGCAGCTTCTCAGGGTCTGACACTGAAGCTTTCTTT
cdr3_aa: CASSFSGSDTEAFF

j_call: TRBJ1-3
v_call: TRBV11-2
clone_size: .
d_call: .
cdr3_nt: TGTGCCAGCAGCTTAGGACAGTTCATTCCTGGAAACACCATATATTTT
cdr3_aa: CASSLGQFIPGNTIYF

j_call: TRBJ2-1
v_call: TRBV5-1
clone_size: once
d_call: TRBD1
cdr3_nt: TGCGCCAGCAGGAGAGGACAGGGTGTTAATGAGCAGTTCTTC
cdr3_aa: CASRRGQGVNEQFF

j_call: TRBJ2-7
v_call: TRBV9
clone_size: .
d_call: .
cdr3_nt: TGTGCCAGCAGCAAGACTTTTGGGTCGAACGAGCAGTACTTC
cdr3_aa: CASSKTFGSNEQYF

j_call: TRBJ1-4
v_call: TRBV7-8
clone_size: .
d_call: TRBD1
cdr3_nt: TGTGCCAGCAGCTTAAGGAGACAGGGGGATGCAACTAATGAAAAACTGTTTTTT
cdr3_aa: CASSLRRQGDATNEKLFF

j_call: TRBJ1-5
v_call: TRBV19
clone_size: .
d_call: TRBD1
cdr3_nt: TGTGCCAGTAGTATAGATTGGACAGGGGATCAGCCCCAGCATTTT
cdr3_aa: CASSIDWTGDQPQHF

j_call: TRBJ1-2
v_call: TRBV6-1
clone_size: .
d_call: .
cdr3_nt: TGTGCCAGCAGTCAAACGACAGATGGCTACACCTTC
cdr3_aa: CASSQTTDGYTF

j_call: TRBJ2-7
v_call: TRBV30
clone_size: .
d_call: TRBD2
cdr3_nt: TGTGCCTGGGCGGGGGACCTCCAGCTTACCGAGCAGTACTTC
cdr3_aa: CAWAGDLQLTEQYF

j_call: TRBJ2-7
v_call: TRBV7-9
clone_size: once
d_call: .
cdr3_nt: TGTGCCAGCAGCTTATCAGGCGAGCAGTACTTC
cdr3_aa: CASSLSGEQYF

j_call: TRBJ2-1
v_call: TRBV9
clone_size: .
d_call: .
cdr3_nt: TGTGCCAGCAGCGTAGGTGCTAGAACTTACAATGAGCAGTTCTTC
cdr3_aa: CASSVGARTYNEQFF

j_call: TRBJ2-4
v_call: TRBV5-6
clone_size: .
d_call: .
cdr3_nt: TGTGCCAGCAGCTTGGGCGGCGCCTATAGGGGCAAAAACATTCAGTACTTC
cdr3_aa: CASSLGGAYRGKNIQYF

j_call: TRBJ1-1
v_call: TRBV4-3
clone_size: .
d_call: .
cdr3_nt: TGCGCCAGCAGCAGGGGGTACATGAACACTGAAGCTTTCTTT
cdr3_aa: CASSRGYMNTEAFF

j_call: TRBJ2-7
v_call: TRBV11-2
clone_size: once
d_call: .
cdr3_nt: TGTGCCAGCAGCTTGGCTAGCGCAGCCTACGAGCAGTACTTC
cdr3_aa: CASSLASAAYEQYF

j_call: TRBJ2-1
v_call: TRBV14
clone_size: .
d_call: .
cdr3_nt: TGTGCCAGCAGCCGAGGGTGGAATGAGCAGTTCTTC
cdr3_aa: CASSRGWNEQFF

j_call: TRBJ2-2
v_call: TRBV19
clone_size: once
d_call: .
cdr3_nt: TGTGCCAGTAGTATTGGGCGCCCGCCGAACACCGGGGAGCTGTTTTTT
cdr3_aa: CASSIGRPPNTGELFF

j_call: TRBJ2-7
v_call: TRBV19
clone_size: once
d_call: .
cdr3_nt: TGTGCCAGTAGTAAAGGTGAGGGGCGGAGGGGCTACGAGCAGTACTTC
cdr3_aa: CASSKGEGRRGYEQYF